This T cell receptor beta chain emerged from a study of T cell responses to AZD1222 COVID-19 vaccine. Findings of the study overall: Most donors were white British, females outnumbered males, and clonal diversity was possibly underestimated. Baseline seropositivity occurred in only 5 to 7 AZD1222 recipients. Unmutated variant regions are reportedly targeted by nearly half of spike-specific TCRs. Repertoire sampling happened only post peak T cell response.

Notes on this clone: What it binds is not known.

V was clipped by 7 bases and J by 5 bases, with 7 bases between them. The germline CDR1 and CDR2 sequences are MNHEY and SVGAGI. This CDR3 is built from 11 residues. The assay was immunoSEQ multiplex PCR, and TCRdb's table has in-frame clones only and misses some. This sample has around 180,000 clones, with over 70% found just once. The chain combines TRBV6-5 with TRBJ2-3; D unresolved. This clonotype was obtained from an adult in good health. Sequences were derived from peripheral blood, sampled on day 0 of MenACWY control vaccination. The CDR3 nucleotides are TGTGCCAGCAACGTGGAAGATACGCAGTATTTT. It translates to CASNVEDTQYF.